This T cell receptor beta chain was captured in a study of blood T cell repertoires in COVID-19. Measured with immunoSEQ multiplex PCR; TCRdb has only the in-frame clones, and not every one. The sample lists approximately 290,000 clones, over 75% seen once, with 0.75% to 0.95% in the top ten. In germline, CDR1 is SGHTA, CDR2 FQGNSA. This CDR3 spans 14 amino acids. Trimming pared 2 bases from V and 5 bases from J, leaving 11 bases between. The rearrangement links TRBV7-2 to TRBJ2-3; possibly TRBD1 for D (6 bases). The clonotype comes from a human donor with COVID-19, enrolled during active disease. The donor label of this sample is uncertain. The sequencing input was peripheral blood. CDR3 sequence reads: CASSLSGAGDTQYF. The CDR3, as DNA: TGTGCCAGCAGCTTATCAGGGGCAGGAGATACGCAGTATTTT. Based on the CDR3 plus reference TRBV7-2 and TRBJ2-3, the full variable domain is GAGVSQSPSNKVTEKGKDVELRCDPISGHTALYWYRQSLGQGLEFLIYFQGNSAPDKSGLPSDRFSAERTGGSVSTLTIQRTQQEDSAVYLCASSLSGAGDTQYFGPGTRLTVL.